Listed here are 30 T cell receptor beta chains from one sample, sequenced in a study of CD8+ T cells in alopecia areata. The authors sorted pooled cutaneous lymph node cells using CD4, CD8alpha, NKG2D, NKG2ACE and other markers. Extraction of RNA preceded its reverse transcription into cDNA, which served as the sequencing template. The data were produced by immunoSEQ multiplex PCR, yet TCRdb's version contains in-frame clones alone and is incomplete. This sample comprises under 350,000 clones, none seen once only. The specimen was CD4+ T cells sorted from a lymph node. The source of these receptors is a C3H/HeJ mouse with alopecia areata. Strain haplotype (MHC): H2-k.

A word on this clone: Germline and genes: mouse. The part of the CDR3 DNA that was read is TGTGCCTGGAGGGGACAGTTTAACTATGCT. Protein: CAWRGQFNYA. The whole CDR3 sequence reads CAWRGQFNYAEQFF. The chain carries TRBV31 and TRBJ2-1; 7 positions match TRBD1. The read terminates 4 residues before the CDR3 end, so the remaining end is supplied by the germline J gene. The CDR3 is 14 residues long. The V gene's germline CDR1 is GKSSPN and CDR2 SITVG. Trimming removed 3 bases from V and 0 bases from J; junction bases left unmatched: 2.

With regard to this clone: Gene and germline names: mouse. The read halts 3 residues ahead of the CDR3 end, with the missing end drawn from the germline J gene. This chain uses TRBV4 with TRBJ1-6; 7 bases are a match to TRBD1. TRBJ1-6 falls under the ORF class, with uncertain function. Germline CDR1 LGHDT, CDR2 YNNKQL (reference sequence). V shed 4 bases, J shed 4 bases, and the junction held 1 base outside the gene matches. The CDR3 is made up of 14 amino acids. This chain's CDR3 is CASSLGQYNSPLYF. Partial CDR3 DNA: TGTGCCAGCAGCTTGGGACAGTATAATTCGCCC.

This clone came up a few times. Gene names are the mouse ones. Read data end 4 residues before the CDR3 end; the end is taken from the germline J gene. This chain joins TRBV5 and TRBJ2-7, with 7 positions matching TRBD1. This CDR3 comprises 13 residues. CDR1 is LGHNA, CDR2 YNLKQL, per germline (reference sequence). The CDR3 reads CASSHLQGYEQYF. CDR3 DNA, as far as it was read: TGTGCCAGCAGCCACCTACAGGGGTAT.

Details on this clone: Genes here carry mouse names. The part of the CDR3 DNA that was read is TGTGCTAGCAGTAGTGGAGGGGGCGATGCAGAA. This gives the protein CASSSGGGDAE. The whole CDR3 reads CASSSGGGDAETLYF. The chain uses TRBV17 and TRBJ2-3; a weak D match, TRBD1 (7 bases). The read terminates 4 residues ahead of where the CDR3 ends, so the germline J gene completes it. CDR3 size: 15 residues. Germline CDR1 reads MNHDT; CDR2 reads YYDKIL. The V end lost 3 bases, the J end lost 2 bases, and 12 bases lay between the germline ends.

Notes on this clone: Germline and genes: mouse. This CDR3 is CASGKTGSSAETLYF. The sequenced CDR3 bases are TGTGCCAGCGGCAAGACTGGATCTAGTGCAGAA. V and J are TRBV13-2 and TRBJ2-3; tentatively, D is TRBD2 (6 bases). The read ends 4 residues before the CDR3 terminus; that terminus is restored from the germline J gene. V lost 5 bases, J lost 0 bases, and 13 bases lay in between. CDR1 and CDR2 (germline): NNHNN, SYGAGS (reference sequence). The CDR3 runs 15 residues.

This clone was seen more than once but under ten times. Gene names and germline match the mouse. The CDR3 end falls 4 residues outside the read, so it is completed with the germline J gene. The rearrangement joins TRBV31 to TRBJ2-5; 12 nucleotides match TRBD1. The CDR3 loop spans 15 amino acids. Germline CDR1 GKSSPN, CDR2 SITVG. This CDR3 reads CAWSLYGTGGDTQYF. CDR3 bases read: TGTGCCTGGAGTCTTTATGGGACAGGGGGCGAC.

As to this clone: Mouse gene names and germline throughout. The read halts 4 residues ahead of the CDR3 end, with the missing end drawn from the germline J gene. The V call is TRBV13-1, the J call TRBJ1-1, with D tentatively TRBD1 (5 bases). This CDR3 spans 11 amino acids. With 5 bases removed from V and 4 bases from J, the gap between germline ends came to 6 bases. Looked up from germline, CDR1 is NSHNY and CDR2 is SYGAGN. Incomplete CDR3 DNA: TGTGCCAGCAGGGACATCACA. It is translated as CASRDIT. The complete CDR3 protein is CASRDITEVFF.

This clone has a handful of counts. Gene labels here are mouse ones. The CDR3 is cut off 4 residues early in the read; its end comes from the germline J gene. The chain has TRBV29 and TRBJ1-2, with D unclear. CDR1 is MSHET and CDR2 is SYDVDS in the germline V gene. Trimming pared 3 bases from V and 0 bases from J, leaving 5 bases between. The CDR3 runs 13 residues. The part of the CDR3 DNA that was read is TGTGCTAGCAGTTTGAGGTCAAACTCC. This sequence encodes CASSLRSNS. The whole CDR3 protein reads CASSLRSNSDYTF. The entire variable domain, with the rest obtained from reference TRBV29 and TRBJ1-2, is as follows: DMKVTQMPRYLIKRMGENVLLECGQDMSHETMYWYRQDPGLGLQLIYISYDVDSNSEGDIPKGYRVSRKKREHFSLILDSAKTNQTSVYFCASSLRSNSDYTFGSGTRLLVI.

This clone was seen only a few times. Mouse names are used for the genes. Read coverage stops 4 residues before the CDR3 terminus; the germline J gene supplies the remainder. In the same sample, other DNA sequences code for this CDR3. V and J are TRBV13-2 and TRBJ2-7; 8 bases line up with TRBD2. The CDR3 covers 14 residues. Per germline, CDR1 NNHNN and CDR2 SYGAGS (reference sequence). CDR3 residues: CASGEPGLGYEQYF. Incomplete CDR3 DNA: TGTGCCAGCGGTGAGCCCGGACTGGGATAT.

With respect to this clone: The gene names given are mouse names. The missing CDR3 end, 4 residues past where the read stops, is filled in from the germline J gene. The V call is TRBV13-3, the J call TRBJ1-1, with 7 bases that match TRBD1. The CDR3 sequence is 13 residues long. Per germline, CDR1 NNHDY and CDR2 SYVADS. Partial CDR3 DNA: TGTGCCAGCAGTGATCCCGGGACAGTA. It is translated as CASSDPGTV. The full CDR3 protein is CASSDPGTVEVFF.

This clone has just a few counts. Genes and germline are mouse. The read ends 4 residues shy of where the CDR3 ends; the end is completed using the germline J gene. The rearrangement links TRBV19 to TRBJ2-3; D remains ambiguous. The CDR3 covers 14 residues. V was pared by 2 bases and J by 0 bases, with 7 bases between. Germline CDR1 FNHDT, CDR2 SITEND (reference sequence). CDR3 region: CASSIYNSAETLYF. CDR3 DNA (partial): TGTGCCAGCAGTATCTACAATAGTGCAGAA.

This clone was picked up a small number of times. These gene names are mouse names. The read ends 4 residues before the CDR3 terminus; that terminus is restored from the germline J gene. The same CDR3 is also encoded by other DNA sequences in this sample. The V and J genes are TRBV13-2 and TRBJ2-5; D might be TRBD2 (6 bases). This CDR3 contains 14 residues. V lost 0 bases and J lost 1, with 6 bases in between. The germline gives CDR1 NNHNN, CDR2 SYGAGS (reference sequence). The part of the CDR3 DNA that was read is TGTGCCAGCGGTGATGGGGGGGACCAAGAC. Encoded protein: CASGDGGDQD. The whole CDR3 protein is CASGDGGDQDTQYF.

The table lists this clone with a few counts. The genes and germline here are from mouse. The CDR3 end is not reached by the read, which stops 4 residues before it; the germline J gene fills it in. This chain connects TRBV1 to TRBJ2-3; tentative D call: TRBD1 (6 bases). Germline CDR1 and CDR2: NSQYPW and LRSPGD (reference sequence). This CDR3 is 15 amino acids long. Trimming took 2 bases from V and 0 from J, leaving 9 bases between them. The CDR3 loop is CTCSASQGSAETLYF. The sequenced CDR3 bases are TGCACCTGCAGTGCATCTCAGGGGAGTGCAGAA.

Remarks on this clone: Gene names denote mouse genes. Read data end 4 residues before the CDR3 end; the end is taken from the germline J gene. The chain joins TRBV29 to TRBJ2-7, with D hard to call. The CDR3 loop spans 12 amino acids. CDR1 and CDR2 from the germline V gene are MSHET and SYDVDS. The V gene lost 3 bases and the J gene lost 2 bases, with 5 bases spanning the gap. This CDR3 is CASSLSAYEQYF. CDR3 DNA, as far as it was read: TGTGCTAGCAGTTTGTCAGCCTAT.

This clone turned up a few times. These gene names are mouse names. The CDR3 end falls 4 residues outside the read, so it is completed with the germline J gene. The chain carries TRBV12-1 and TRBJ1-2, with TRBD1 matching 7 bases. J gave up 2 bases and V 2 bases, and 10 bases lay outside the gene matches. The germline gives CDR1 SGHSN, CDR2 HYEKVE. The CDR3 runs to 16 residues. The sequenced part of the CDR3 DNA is TGTGCCAGCTCTCCACTCCGACAGGGACGGAACTCC. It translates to CASSPLRQGRNS. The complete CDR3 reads CASSPLRQGRNSDYTF.

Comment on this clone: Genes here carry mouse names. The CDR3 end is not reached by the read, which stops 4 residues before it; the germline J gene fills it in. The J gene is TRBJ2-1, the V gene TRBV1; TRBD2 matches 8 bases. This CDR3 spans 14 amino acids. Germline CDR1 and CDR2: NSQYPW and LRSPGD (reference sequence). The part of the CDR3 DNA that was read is TGCACCTGCAGTGAACTGGGGGTGGAGGCT. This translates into CTCSELGVEA. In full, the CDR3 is CTCSELGVEAEQFF.

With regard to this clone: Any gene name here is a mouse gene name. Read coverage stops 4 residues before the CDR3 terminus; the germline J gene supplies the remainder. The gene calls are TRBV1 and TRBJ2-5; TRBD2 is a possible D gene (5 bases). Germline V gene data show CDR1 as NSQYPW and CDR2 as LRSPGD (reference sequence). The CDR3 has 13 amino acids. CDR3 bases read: TGCACCTGCACCATGGGTGGGGAAGAC. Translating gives CTCTMGGED. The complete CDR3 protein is CTCTMGGEDTQYF.

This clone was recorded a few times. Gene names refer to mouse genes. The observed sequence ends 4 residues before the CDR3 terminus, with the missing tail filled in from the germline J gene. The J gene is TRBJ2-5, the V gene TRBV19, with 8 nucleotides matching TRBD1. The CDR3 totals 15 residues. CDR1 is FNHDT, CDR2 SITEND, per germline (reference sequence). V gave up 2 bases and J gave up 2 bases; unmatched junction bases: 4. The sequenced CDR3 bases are TGTGCCAGCAGTATCCCCGGGACAGGCCAAGAC. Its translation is CASSIPGTGQD. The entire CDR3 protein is CASSIPGTGQDTQYF.

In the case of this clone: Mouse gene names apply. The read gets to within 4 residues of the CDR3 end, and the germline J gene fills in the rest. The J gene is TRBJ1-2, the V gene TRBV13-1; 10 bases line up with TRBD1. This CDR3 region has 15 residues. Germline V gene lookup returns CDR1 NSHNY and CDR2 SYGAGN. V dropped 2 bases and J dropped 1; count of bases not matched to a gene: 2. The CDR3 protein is CASSEDRGGNSDYTF. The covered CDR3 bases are TGTGCCAGCAGTGAGGACAGGGGGGGAAACTCC.

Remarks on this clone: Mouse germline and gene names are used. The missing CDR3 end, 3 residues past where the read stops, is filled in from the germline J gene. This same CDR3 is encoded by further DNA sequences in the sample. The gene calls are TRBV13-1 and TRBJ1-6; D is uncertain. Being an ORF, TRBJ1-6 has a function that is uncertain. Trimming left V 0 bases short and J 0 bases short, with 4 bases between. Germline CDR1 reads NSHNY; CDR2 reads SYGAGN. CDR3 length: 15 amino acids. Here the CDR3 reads CASSDALSYNSPLYF. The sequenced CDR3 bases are TGTGCCAGCAGTGATGCACTTTCCTATAATTCGCCC.

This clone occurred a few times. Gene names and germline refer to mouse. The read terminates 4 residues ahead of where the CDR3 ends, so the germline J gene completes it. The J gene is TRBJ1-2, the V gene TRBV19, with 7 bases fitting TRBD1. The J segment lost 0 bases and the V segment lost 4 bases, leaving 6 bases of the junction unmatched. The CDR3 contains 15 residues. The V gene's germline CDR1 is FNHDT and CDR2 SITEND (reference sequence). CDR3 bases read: TGTGCCAGCAGTGCCCGGGACAGTGCAAACTCC. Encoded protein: CASSARDSANS. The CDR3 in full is CASSARDSANSDYTF.

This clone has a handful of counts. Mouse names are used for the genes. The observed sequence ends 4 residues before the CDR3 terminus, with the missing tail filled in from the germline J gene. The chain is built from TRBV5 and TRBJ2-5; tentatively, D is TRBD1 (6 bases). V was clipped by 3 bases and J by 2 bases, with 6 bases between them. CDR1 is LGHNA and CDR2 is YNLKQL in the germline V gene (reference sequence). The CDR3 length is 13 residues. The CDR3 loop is CASSHRGQDTQYF. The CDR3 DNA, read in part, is TGTGCCAGCAGCCACAGGGGCCAAGAC.

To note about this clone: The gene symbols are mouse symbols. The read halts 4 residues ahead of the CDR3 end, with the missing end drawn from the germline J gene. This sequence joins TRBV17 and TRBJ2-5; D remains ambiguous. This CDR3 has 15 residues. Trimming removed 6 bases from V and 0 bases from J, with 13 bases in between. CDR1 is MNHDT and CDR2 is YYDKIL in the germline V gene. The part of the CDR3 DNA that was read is TGTGCTAGCAGAGCCCAACATCTTAACCAAGAC. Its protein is CASRAQHLNQD. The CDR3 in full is CASRAQHLNQDTQYF.

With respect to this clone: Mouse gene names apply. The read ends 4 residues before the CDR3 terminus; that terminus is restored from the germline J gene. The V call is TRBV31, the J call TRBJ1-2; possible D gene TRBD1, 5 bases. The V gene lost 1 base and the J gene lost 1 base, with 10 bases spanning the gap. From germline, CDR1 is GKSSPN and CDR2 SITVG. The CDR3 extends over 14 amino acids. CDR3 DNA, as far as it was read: TGTGCCTGGAGTCAGAGGGGATTAAACTCC. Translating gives CAWSQRGLNS. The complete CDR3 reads CAWSQRGLNSDYTF.

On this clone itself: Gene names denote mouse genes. The CDR3 sequence is CASSQQGAVYAEQFF. Incomplete CDR3 DNA: TGTGCCAGCAGCCAACAGGGGGCCGTCTATGCT. The gene calls are TRBV5 and TRBJ2-1; 8 bases line up with TRBD1. The read is 4 residues too short to cover the CDR3 end, so that end is filled in from the germline J gene. Trimming removed 2 bases from V and 3 bases from J; junction bases left unmatched: 3. Germline CDR1 LGHNA, CDR2 YNLKQL (reference sequence). The CDR3 runs to 15 residues.

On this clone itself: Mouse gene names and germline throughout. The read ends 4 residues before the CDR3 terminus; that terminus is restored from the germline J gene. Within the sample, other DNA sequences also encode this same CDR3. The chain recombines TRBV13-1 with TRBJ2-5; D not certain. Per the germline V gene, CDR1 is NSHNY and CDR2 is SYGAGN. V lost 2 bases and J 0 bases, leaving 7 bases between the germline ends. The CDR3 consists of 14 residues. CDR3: CASSDRNNQDTQYF. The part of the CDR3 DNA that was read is TGTGCCAGCAGTGACAGGAATAACCAAGAC.

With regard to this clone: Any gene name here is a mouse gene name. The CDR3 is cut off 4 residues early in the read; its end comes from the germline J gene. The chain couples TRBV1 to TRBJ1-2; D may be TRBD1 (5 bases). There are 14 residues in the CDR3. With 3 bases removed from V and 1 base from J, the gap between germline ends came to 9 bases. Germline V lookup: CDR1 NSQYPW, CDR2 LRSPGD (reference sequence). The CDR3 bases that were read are TGCACCTGCAGTGCGACAGTGAGAAACTCC. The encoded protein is CTCSATVRNS. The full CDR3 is CTCSATVRNSDYTF.

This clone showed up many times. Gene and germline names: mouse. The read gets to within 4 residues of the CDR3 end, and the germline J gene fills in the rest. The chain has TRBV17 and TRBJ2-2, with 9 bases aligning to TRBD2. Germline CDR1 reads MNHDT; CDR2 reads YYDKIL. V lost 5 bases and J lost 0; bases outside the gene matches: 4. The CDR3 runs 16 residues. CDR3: CASSPLGGSNTGQLYF. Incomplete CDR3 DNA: TGTGCTAGCAGTCCTCTGGGGGGGTCAAACACCGGG.

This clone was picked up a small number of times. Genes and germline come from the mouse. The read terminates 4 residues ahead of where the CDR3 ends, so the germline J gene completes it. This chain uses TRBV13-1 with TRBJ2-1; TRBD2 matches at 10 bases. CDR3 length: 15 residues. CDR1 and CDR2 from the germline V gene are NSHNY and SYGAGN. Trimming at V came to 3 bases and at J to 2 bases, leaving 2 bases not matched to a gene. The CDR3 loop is CASSAGTGDYAEQFF. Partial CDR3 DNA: TGTGCCAGCAGTGCCGGGACTGGGGACTATGCT.

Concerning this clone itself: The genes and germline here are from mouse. This CDR3 reads CASSPTGQNNSPLYF. The covered CDR3 bases are TGTGCCAGCAGTCCCACGGGACAGAATAATTCGCCC. The chain joins TRBV19 to TRBJ1-6, with 7 bases matching TRBD1. The observed sequence ends 3 residues before the CDR3 terminus, with the missing tail filled in from the germline J gene. TRBJ1-6 falls under the ORF class, with uncertain function. Losses at the gene ends were 4 bases for V and 5 bases for J; bases not matched to a gene: 6. Looked up from germline, CDR1 is FNHDT and CDR2 is SITEND (reference sequence). The CDR3 length is 15 residues.